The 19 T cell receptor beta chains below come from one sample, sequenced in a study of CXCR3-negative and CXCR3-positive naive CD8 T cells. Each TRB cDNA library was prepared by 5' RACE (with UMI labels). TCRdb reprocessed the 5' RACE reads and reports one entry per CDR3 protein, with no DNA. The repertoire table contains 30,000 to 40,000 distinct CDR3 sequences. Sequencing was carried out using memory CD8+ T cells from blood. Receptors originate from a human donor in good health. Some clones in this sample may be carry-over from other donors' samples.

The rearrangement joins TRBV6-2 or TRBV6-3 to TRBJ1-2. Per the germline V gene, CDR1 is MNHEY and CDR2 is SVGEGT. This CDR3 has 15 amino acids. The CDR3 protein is CASSYSTEAGSSYTF.

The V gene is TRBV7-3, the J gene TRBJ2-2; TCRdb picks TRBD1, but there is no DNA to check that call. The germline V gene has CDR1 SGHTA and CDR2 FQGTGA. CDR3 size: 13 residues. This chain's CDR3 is CASSAGQVGELFF.

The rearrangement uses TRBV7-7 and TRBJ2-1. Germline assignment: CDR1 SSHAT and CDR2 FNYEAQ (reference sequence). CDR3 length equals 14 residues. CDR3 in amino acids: CASSLGESYNEQFF.

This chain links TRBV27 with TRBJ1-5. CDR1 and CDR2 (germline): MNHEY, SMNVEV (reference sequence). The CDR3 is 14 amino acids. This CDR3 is CASSLSVSNQPQHF.

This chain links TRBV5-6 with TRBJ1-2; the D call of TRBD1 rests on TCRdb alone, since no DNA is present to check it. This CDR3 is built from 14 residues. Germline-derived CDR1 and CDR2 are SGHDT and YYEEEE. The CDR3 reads CASSAGTGSYGYTF.

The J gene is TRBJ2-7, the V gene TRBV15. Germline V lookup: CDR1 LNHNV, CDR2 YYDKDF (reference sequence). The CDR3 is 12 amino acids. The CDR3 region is CATSRVGSEQYF.

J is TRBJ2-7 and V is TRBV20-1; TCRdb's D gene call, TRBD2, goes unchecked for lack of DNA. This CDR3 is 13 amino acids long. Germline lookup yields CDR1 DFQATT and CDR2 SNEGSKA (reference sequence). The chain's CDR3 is CSARRGGTYEQYF.

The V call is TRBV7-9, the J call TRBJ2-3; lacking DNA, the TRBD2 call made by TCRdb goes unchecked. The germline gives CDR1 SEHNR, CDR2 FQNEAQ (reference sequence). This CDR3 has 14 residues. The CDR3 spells CASSSGGSTDTQYF.

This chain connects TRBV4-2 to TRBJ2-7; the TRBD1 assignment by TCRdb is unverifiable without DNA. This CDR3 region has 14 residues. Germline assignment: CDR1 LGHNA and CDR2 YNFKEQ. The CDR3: CASSQVRTGDEQYF.

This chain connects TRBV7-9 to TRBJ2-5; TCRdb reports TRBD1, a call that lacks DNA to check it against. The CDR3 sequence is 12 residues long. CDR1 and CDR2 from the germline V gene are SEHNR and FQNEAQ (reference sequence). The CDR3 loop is CASSPEGETQYF.

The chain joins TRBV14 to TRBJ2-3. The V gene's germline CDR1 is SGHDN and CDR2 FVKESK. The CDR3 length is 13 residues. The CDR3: CASSQDLGDTQYF.

The chain's CDR3 is CASSFPPYEQYF. This rearrangement joins TRBV7-9 to TRBJ2-7. The germline gives CDR1 SEHNR, CDR2 FQNEAQ (reference sequence). The CDR3 spans 12 residues.

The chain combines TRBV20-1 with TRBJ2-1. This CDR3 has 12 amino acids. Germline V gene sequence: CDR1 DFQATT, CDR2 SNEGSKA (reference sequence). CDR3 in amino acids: CSAGYGSNEQFF.

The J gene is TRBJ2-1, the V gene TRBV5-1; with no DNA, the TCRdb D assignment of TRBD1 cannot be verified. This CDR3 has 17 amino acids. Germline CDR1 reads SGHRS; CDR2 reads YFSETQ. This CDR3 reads CASSSPLTGGSYNEQFF. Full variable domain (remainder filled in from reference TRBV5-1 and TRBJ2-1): KAGVTQTPRYLIKTRGQQVTLSCSPISGHRSVSWYQQTPGQGLQFLFEYFSETQRNKGNFPGRFSGRQFSNSRSEMNVSTLELGDSALYLCASSSPLTGGSYNEQFFGPGTRLTVL.

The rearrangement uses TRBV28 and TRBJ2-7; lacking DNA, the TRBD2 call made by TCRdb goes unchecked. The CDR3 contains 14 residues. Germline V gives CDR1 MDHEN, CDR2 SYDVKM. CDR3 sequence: CASSYRSSGYEQYF. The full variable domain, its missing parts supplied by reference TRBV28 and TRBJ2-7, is DVKVTQSSRYLVKRTGEKVFLECVQDMDHENMFWYRQDPGLGLRLIYFSYDVKMKEKGDIPEGYSVSREKKERFSLILESASTNQTSMYLCASSYRSSGYEQYFGPGTRLTVT.

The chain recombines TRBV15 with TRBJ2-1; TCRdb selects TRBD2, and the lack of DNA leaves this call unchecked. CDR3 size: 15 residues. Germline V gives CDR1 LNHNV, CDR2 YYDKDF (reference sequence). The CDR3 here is CATSRDRWTSDEQFF.

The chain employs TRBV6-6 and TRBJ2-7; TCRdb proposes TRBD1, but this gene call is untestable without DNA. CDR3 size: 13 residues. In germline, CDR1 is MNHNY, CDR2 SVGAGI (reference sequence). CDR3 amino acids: CASSLGQSYEQYF.

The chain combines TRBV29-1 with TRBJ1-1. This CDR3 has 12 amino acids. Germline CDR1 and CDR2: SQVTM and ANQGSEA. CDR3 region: CSVATSNTEAFF.

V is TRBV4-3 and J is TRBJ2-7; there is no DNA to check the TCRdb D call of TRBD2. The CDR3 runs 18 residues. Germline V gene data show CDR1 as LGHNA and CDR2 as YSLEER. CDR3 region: CASSQEPLGGVNAYEQYF.